This TCR beta chain is drawn from a study of graft-versus-host responses after intestinal transplantation. The wider study: Multivisceral, liver-intestinal, or isolated intestinal grafts were transplanted into recipients. The whole recipient group had anti-thymocyte globulin induction followed by tacrolimus and steroids for around three years.

Germline loops: CDR1 SNHLY, CDR2 FYNNEI. This CDR3 is 17 amino acids long. With 1 base clipped from V and 5 bases from J, the junction kept 9 bases outside the gene matches. The table came from immunoSEQ multiplex PCR; TCRdb's copy has only in-frame clones and leaves some out. The sample has 100,000 or so clones, approximately 94% seen once; the top ten hold approximately 2%. Study results and limitations: Early post-transplant HvG declines tracked with peak circulating GvH clone levels. Individuals carrying graft-donor T cell macrochimerism showed high graft-versus-host to host-versus-graft clonal ratios in allografts.

About this clone itself: Its antigen is not identified.

This specimen consisted of unstimulated CD8+ T cells sorted from spleen or lymph node cells, obtained before intestinal transplant. The source is a human donor who received an intestinal transplant. J is TRBJ2-7 and V is TRBV2; 12 bases line up with TRBD2. The CDR3 spells CASSEGLAGGRYDEQYF. CDR3 in DNA: TGTGCCAGCAGTGAAGGGCTAGCGGGGGGGCGGTATGACGAGCAGTACTTC.